Listed below are T cell receptor beta chains from one sample, sequenced in a study of identifying expanded T cells in peripheral blood. Assay used: immunoSEQ multiplex PCR; TCRdb lists only in-frame clones, some missing. The sample holds 100,000 or so clones, 88% seen once. Material for sequencing was blood. The receptor set was obtained from a person aged 18 to 69 in good health. The CDR3 runs from the conserved cysteine through the conserved F or W. Each record gives: D gene, clone size, J gene, V gene, CDR3 DNA, CDR3 protein. D genes are given only for firm matches. Some rows have no size entry. The others give once, few or many, or a class for an expanded clone.

d_call: TRBD1
clone_size: .
j_call: TRBJ2-2
v_call: TRBV10-3
cdr3_nt: TGTGCCATCAGGCCCTCATGGACAGGGAACACCGGGGAGCTGTTTTTT
cdr3_aa: CAIRPSWTGNTGELFF

d_call: .
clone_size: .
j_call: TRBJ1-2
v_call: TRBV6-6
cdr3_nt: TGTGCCAGCAGTTACTCGGTCGGGAATGGCTACACCTTC
cdr3_aa: CASSYSVGNGYTF

d_call: TRBD2
clone_size: .
j_call: TRBJ2-7
v_call: TRBV5-4
cdr3_nt: TGTGCCAGCAGCTTCGGACTAGCGGGTTACGAGCAGTACTTC
cdr3_aa: CASSFGLAGYEQYF

d_call: .
clone_size: .
j_call: TRBJ1-1
v_call: TRBV7-6
cdr3_nt: TGTGCCAGCAGCTTAGCGCTAGGGACTGAAGCTTTCTTT
cdr3_aa: CASSLALGTEAFF

d_call: .
clone_size: .
j_call: TRBJ2-5
v_call: TRBV19
cdr3_nt: TGTGCCCGGGTGTCCCTGGCGGAGACCCAGTACTTC
cdr3_aa: CARVSLAETQYF

d_call: .
clone_size: .
j_call: TRBJ1-1
v_call: TRBV2
cdr3_nt: TGTGCCAGCCTTAAGGAAGTTCAGAACACTGAAGCTTTCTTT
cdr3_aa: CASLKEVQNTEAFF

d_call: .
clone_size: .
j_call: TRBJ1-5
v_call: TRBV6-5
cdr3_nt: TGTGCCAGCAGTTCGGGATGGGGCCAGCCCCAGCATTTT
cdr3_aa: CASSSGWGQPQHF

d_call: TRBD1
clone_size: .
j_call: TRBJ2-1
v_call: TRBV12-5
cdr3_nt: TGTGCTAGTGGTTTGGGGGTGGGGGACAGTTACAATGAGCAGTTCTTC
cdr3_aa: CASGLGVGDSYNEQFF

d_call: .
clone_size: .
j_call: TRBJ2-7
v_call: TRBV7-2
cdr3_nt: TGTGCCAGCAGCTGGGACAAGACCTACGAGCAGTACTTC
cdr3_aa: CASSWDKTYEQYF

d_call: TRBD1
clone_size: .
j_call: TRBJ2-5
v_call: TRBV19
cdr3_nt: TGTGCCAGTAGTGCACGACAGGGGGCGAAGGAGACCCAGTACTTC
cdr3_aa: CASSARQGAKETQYF

d_call: TRBD1
clone_size: .
j_call: TRBJ2-5
v_call: TRBV25-1
cdr3_nt: TGTGCCAGCACTGTATGGGACAGCCAAGAGACCCAGTACTTC
cdr3_aa: CASTVWDSQETQYF

d_call: .
clone_size: .
j_call: TRBJ2-1
v_call: TRBV5-1
cdr3_nt: TGCGCCAGCAGCTTCCAAACCGGGGTCTCCTACAATGAGCAGTTCTTC
cdr3_aa: CASSFQTGVSYNEQFF

d_call: .
clone_size: .
j_call: TRBJ2-1
v_call: TRBV11-2
cdr3_nt: TGTGCCAGCAGCCCAGCTGACCAGCGGCGTTACAATGAGCAGTTCTTC
cdr3_aa: CASSPADQRRYNEQFF

d_call: TRBD1
clone_size: once
j_call: TRBJ1-2
v_call: TRBV7-9
cdr3_nt: TGTGCCAGCAGCTCAGGCCCCGGAGCCAGGGGGGGCTATGGCTACACCTTC
cdr3_aa: CASSSGPGARGGYGYTF

d_call: .
clone_size: .
j_call: TRBJ1-1
v_call: TRBV6-1
cdr3_nt: TGTGCCAGCAACCGACAGGTGGACACTGAAGCTTTCTTT
cdr3_aa: CASNRQVDTEAFF

d_call: .
clone_size: .
j_call: TRBJ1-3
v_call: TRBV6-6
cdr3_nt: TGTGCCAGCAGAGGGCTCTTGACCATATATTTT
cdr3_aa: CASRGLLTIYF

d_call: .
clone_size: .
j_call: TRBJ2-1
v_call: TRBV5-1
cdr3_nt: TGCGCCAGCAGCTTGGAGGTGGGCTCCTACAATGAGCAGTTCTTC
cdr3_aa: CASSLEVGSYNEQFF

d_call: .
clone_size: .
j_call: TRBJ2-5
v_call: TRBV14
cdr3_nt: TGTGCCAGCAGCCAGATACAGGGCAGGGGTGAGACCCAGTACTTC
cdr3_aa: CASSQIQGRGETQYF

d_call: .
clone_size: .
j_call: TRBJ2-3
v_call: TRBV13
cdr3_nt: TGTGCCAGCAGCTTTGGCGCGGATACGCAGTATTTT
cdr3_aa: CASSFGADTQYF

d_call: TRBD2
clone_size: .
j_call: TRBJ2-2
v_call: TRBV4-1
cdr3_nt: TGCGCCAGCAGCCAAGATGTCACTAGCGGGAGTGGGGAGCTGTTTTTT
cdr3_aa: CASSQDVTSGSGELFF

d_call: .
clone_size: .
j_call: TRBJ2-5
v_call: TRBV4-1
cdr3_nt: TGCGCCAGCCGAGTATCCCCCTTTGGGGAGACCCAGTACTTC
cdr3_aa: CASRVSPFGETQYF

d_call: .
clone_size: .
j_call: TRBJ2-7
v_call: TRBV30
cdr3_nt: TGTGCCTGGAGTCCCCGGGGGCGTTACGAGCAGTACTTC
cdr3_aa: CAWSPRGRYEQYF

d_call: .
clone_size: .
j_call: TRBJ2-3
v_call: TRBV7-9
cdr3_nt: TGTGCCAGCAGCTTTGTGGGGGCAACAGATACGCAGTATTTT
cdr3_aa: CASSFVGATDTQYF

d_call: .
clone_size: .
j_call: TRBJ1-2
v_call: TRBV6-1
cdr3_nt: TGTGCCAGCAGTCCCCCCCGGGGCCCGGACGGCTACACCTTC
cdr3_aa: CASSPPRGPDGYTF

d_call: .
clone_size: .
j_call: TRBJ2-7
v_call: TRBV18
cdr3_nt: TGTGCCAGCTCACCATCGGTCAGTTACTACGAGCAGTACTTC
cdr3_aa: CASSPSVSYYEQYF

d_call: TRBD1
clone_size: .
j_call: TRBJ2-1
v_call: TRBV4-1
cdr3_nt: TGCGCCAGCAGCCAAGGACAGGGGTTTAGCAATGAGCAGTTCTTC
cdr3_aa: CASSQGQGFSNEQFF

d_call: TRBD2
clone_size: .
j_call: TRBJ2-5
v_call: TRBV2
cdr3_nt: TGTGCCAGCAGGGTACTAGCGGGGGGCCAAGAGACCCAGTACTTC
cdr3_aa: CASRVLAGGQETQYF

d_call: TRBD1
clone_size: .
j_call: TRBJ2-7
v_call: TRBV7-2
cdr3_nt: TGTGCCAGCAGCTTGAAGACGGGACAGAGATACGAGCAGTACTTC
cdr3_aa: CASSLKTGQRYEQYF

d_call: .
clone_size: .
j_call: TRBJ1-1
v_call: TRBV5-1
cdr3_nt: TGCGCCAGCAGCTTGGAACGGCGTGACGCTGAAGCTTTCTTT
cdr3_aa: CASSLERRDAEAFF

d_call: .
clone_size: .
j_call: TRBJ1-6
v_call: TRBV14
cdr3_nt: TGTGCCAGCAGCCGGGGCCTTAATTCACCCCTCCACTTT
cdr3_aa: CASSRGLNSPLHF

d_call: .
clone_size: few
j_call: TRBJ1-4
v_call: TRBV19
cdr3_nt: TGTGCCAGTAGTAGGGTTTATAATGAAAAACTGTTTTTT
cdr3_aa: CASSRVYNEKLFF

d_call: .
clone_size: .
j_call: TRBJ2-5
v_call: TRBV9
cdr3_nt: TGTGCCAGCAGCCCGCAGGGACTGCAGCAAGAGACCCAGTACTTC
cdr3_aa: CASSPQGLQQETQYF

d_call: .
clone_size: .
j_call: TRBJ2-7
v_call: TRBV5-1
cdr3_nt: TGCGCCAGCAGACTTAACTCCTACGAGCAGTACTTC
cdr3_aa: CASRLNSYEQYF

d_call: .
clone_size: .
j_call: TRBJ1-1
v_call: TRBV9
cdr3_nt: TGTGCCAGCAGCCTAGGGGGGATTCGAGCTTTCTTT
cdr3_aa: CASSLGGIRAFF

d_call: .
clone_size: .
j_call: TRBJ1-5
v_call: TRBV15
cdr3_nt: TGTGCCACCAGCAGAGTCAATCAGCCCCAGCATTTT
cdr3_aa: CATSRVNQPQHF

d_call: .
clone_size: once
j_call: TRBJ2-1
v_call: TRBV9
cdr3_nt: TGTGCCAGCAGCGTAGCGGCCTCCTACAATGAGCAGTTCTTC
cdr3_aa: CASSVAASYNEQFF

d_call: TRBD1
clone_size: few
j_call: TRBJ1-1
v_call: TRBV2
cdr3_nt: TGTGCCAGCAGCCCCCCCGGGGACAGCGGGGGCACTGAAGCTTTCTTT
cdr3_aa: CASSPPGDSGGTEAFF

d_call: .
clone_size: .
j_call: TRBJ1-2
v_call: TRBV6-4
cdr3_nt: TGTGCCAGCAGTGACTCGGGGAGCGAAGAGATCTATGGCTACACCTTC
cdr3_aa: CASSDSGSEEIYGYTF

d_call: .
clone_size: .
j_call: TRBJ1-5
v_call: TRBV19
cdr3_nt: TGTGCCAGTAGTATAGGGGGGAGCAATCAGCCCCAGCATTTT
cdr3_aa: CASSIGGSNQPQHF

d_call: .
clone_size: .
j_call: TRBJ2-1
v_call: TRBV7-2
cdr3_nt: TGTGCCAGCAGCCCGAGGGTAGCTGGGAATGAGCAGTTCTTC
cdr3_aa: CASSPRVAGNEQFF

d_call: .
clone_size: .
j_call: TRBJ1-1
v_call: TRBV30
cdr3_nt: TGTGCCTGGAGTGTGAACACTGAAGCTTTCTTT
cdr3_aa: CAWSVNTEAFF

d_call: TRBD1
clone_size: .
j_call: TRBJ2-3
v_call: TRBV2
cdr3_nt: TGTGCCAGCAGTCCAGACAGGGGAGGAGATACGCAGTATTTT
cdr3_aa: CASSPDRGGDTQYF

d_call: .
clone_size: once
j_call: TRBJ2-7
v_call: TRBV27
cdr3_nt: TGTGCCAGCAGTACCCAGTACGAGCAGTACTTC
cdr3_aa: CASSTQYEQYF

d_call: TRBD1
clone_size: once
j_call: TRBJ2-3
v_call: TRBV5-6
cdr3_nt: TGTGCCAGCAGCTTGGGACAGGGTTCCCCAGATACGCAGTATTTT
cdr3_aa: CASSLGQGSPDTQYF

d_call: .
clone_size: .
j_call: TRBJ2-1
v_call: TRBV21-1
cdr3_nt: TGTGCCAGCAGCAAAGGACTGGACAACGACAATGAGCAGTTCTTC
cdr3_aa: CASSKGLDNDNEQFF

d_call: .
clone_size: .
j_call: TRBJ1-3
v_call: TRBV9
cdr3_nt: TGTGCCAGCAGCGTAGTAGGGCTCGGAAACACCATATATTTT
cdr3_aa: CASSVVGLGNTIYF

d_call: .
clone_size: .
j_call: TRBJ1-2
v_call: TRBV7-2
cdr3_nt: TGTGCCAGCAGCTTAGGACCCGGGGACTATGGCTACACCTTC
cdr3_aa: CASSLGPGDYGYTF

d_call: TRBD1
clone_size: .
j_call: TRBJ1-2
v_call: TRBV5-6
cdr3_nt: TGTGCCAGCAGCCCCTTAGGACAGGGGGCCTATGGCTACACCTTC
cdr3_aa: CASSPLGQGAYGYTF

d_call: .
clone_size: .
j_call: TRBJ2-5
v_call: TRBV7-6
cdr3_nt: TGTGCCAGCAGCTTAGGGGTGGAGAGTGAGACCCAGTACTTC
cdr3_aa: CASSLGVESETQYF

d_call: .
clone_size: .
j_call: TRBJ1-5
v_call: TRBV29-1
cdr3_nt: TGCAGCGTTCTCTCACAGGCTGGGGGCAATCAGCCCCAGCATTTT
cdr3_aa: CSVLSQAGGNQPQHF

d_call: TRBD1
clone_size: .
j_call: TRBJ1-4
v_call: TRBV7-2
cdr3_nt: TGTGCCAGCAGCCCCTGGACAGGGTTTTTGGAAAAACTGTTTTTT
cdr3_aa: CASSPWTGFLEKLFF

d_call: TRBD1
clone_size: .
j_call: TRBJ2-5
v_call: TRBV6-1
cdr3_nt: TGTGCCATCCAGGATGGGGGACAGGGTGGAGAGACCCAGTACTTC
cdr3_aa: CAIQDGGQGGETQYF

d_call: .
clone_size: .
j_call: TRBJ1-1
v_call: TRBV2
cdr3_nt: TGTGCCAGCAGTTGGGGATTCAGCACTGAAGCTTTCTTT
cdr3_aa: CASSWGFSTEAFF

d_call: .
clone_size: few
j_call: TRBJ1-5
v_call: TRBV30
cdr3_nt: TGTGCCTGGAGTGTGGGACCTAATCAGCCCCAGCATTTT
cdr3_aa: CAWSVGPNQPQHF

d_call: .
clone_size: .
j_call: TRBJ2-1
v_call: TRBV11-2
cdr3_nt: TGTGCCAGCACCGCCGGGAGCTCCTACAATGAGCAGTTCTTC
cdr3_aa: CASTAGSSYNEQFF

d_call: .
clone_size: .
j_call: TRBJ1-1
v_call: TRBV19
cdr3_nt: TGTGCCAGTAGTATAATGGGACCGAACACTGAAGCTTTCTTT
cdr3_aa: CASSIMGPNTEAFF

d_call: TRBD1
clone_size: .
j_call: TRBJ1-1
v_call: TRBV7-6
cdr3_nt: TGTGCCAGCAGCAGACAGGGGAACACTGAAGCTTTCTTT
cdr3_aa: CASSRQGNTEAFF

d_call: .
clone_size: many
j_call: TRBJ1-6
v_call: TRBV2
cdr3_nt: TGTGCCAGCAGACTCGAGGGGGGGATAGGTTCACCCCTCCACTTT
cdr3_aa: CASRLEGGIGSPLHF

d_call: .
clone_size: .
j_call: TRBJ2-3
v_call: TRBV5-1
cdr3_nt: TGCGCCAGCAGCTTGGTACGGGTTAGCACAGATACGCAGTATTTT
cdr3_aa: CASSLVRVSTDTQYF